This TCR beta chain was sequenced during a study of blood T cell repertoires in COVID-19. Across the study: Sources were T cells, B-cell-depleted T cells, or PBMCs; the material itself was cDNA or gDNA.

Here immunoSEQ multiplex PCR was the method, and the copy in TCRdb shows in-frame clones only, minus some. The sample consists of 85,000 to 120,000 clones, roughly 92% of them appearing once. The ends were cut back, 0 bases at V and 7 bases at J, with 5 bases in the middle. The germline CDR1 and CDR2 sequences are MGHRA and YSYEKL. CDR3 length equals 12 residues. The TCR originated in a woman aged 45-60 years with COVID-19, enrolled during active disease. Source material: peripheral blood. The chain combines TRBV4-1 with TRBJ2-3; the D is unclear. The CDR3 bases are TGCGCCAGCAGCCAAGACGGTAATACGCAGTATTTT. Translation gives CASSQDGNTQYF.